A single T cell receptor beta chain is shown here with its context. The data derive from a study of neoadjuvant nivolumab and ipilimumab in lung cancer. V dropped 7 bases and J dropped 4 bases, with 16 bases sitting between them. The CDR3 is made up of 14 amino acids. Germline V gives CDR1 ENHRY, CDR2 SYGVKD. TCRdb's copy holds only in-frame clones and misses some; the assay was immunoSEQ multiplex PCR. The sample holds some 4,000 clones; roughly 80% are singletons and the top ten take 5.2%. The chain employs TRBV10-3 and TRBJ1-1, with TRBD1 as a possible D gene (5 bases). The source is an adult with non-small cell lung cancer. Some clones in this sample may be carry-over from other donors' samples. This sample comprised normal lung tissue adjacent to the tumor, obtained after neoadjuvant nivolumab, alone or with ipilimumab, at or shortly before surgery. CDR3 bases: TGTGCCATCACCCCAGGCAGGGAGGGCACTGAAGCTTTCTTT. Encoded protein: CAITPGREGTEAFF.